The clone carrying this TCR beta chain was detected only a few times. This clone may be a read error of a much larger clone one base away. RNA transcripts served as the template for amplifying TCR beta CDR3 regions. HTBI primers were employed in a first-round RT-PCR of the TCR CDR3. A single record per CDR3 protein comes from TCRdb applying MiXCR to the multiplex PCR reads. The table includes approximately 200,000 distinct CDR3 sequences, about a sixth detected once. The data derive from a study of T cells in Graves' hyperthyroidism and ophthalmopathy. An absence of ophthalmopathy progression within 18 months meant stable Graves' hyperthyroidism. Patients were excluded for uncontrolled infection, other autoimmune disease, pregnancy or lactation. The germline gives CDR1 DFQATT, CDR2 SNEGSKA (reference sequence). The ends were cut back, 5 bases at V and 3 bases at J, with 14 bases in the middle. The CDR3 is 14 amino acids.

The source of this sequence is a man in his forties or fifties with Graves' hyperthyroidism. This chain connects TRBV20-1 to TRBJ1-5, with a possible D match to TRBD1 (6 bases). Sequencing was carried out using blood. The CDR3 loop is CSAGRGRHNQPQHF. CDR3 sequence (DNA): TGCAGTGCTGGTAGGGGGAGACACAATCAGCCCCAGCATTTT.